Listed below are T cell receptor beta chains from one sample, sequenced in a study of glioma-infiltrating T cells. MiXCR, applied by TCRdb to the multiplex PCR reads, yields one record per CDR3 protein. The data show about 410,000 distinct CDR3 sequences, approximately 42% seen once. Material for sequencing was glioma tissue, nonneoplastic brain tissue, or PBMCs (not recorded which). These receptor sequences come from a human donor with low-grade glioma or glioblastoma, undergoing nonglioma brain surgery, or in good health (not recorded which). Each CDR3 is given with its conserved first and last residue. The order of the fields is CDR3 length, J gene, D gene, V gene, clone size, CDR3 DNA, CDR3 protein. D genes are given only for firm matches. Not all rows give a size; the values are once, few, many and, for expanded clones, a class.

>14|TRBJ2-1|TRBD1|TRBV7-2|-
TGTGCCAGCAGCACCGCCAACAGGGGGCTAAACCAGTTCTTC
CASSTANRGLNQFF
>11|TRBJ1-1|-|TRBV12-3/TRBV12-4|few
TGTGCCGTATTGGGGAACACTGAAGCTTTCTTT
CAVLGNTEAFF
>13|TRBJ2-1|-|TRBV12-5|-
TGTGCTAGTAGCACGGGACCTAGCAATGAGCAGTTCTTC
CASSTGPSNEQFF
>16|TRBJ1-1|-|TRBV27|-
TGTGCCAGCAGCTACTACCCGACAGAACACAACACTGAAGCTTTCTTT
CASSYYPTEHNTEAFF
>14|TRBJ2-5|-|TRBV7-2|-
TGTGCCAGCAGCCAACAGGGAAATTTGGAGACCCAGTACTTC
CASSQQGNLETQYF
>14|TRBJ1-2|-|TRBV12-3/TRBV12-4|-
TGTGCCAGCAGCCAGGTCGGAGAATTCTATGGCTACACCTTC
CASSQVGEFYGYTF
>14|TRBJ1-2|-|TRBV20-1|once
TGCAGTGCTAGAGTTGGTCCGGGGGACTATGGCTACACCTTC
CSARVGPGDYGYTF
>16|TRBJ1-1|TRBD1|TRBV4-1|many
TGCGCCAGCAGCCAAGATTGGGGACAGGAGAACACTGAAGCTTTCTTT
CASSQDWGQENTEAFF
>15|TRBJ2-7|TRBD1|TRBV20-1|-
TGCAGTGCTCCGGACCGGGACAGGGACCTCTACGAGCAGTACTTC
CSAPDRDRDLYEQYF
>14|TRBJ2-7|-|TRBV7-9|-
TGTGCCAGCAGCTCCGAGAGGGGGGTTCACGAGCAGTACTTC
CASSSERGVHEQYF
>11|TRBJ2-5|-|TRBV27|-
TGTGCCAGCGCTAACCAAGAGGCCCAGTACTTC
CASANQEAQYF
>16|TRBJ2-3|-|TRBV28|-
TGTGCCAGCAGTTTTTTAGCCCCCTCGAAGGACATCACGCAGTATTTT
CASSFLAPSKDITQYF
>12|TRBJ2-1|-|TRBV27|many
TGTGCCAGCACAGATTCATATAATGAGCAGTTCTTC
CASTDSYNEQFF
>16|TRBJ2-3|TRBD1|TRBV27|-
TGTGCCAGCAGTCTCAGGACAGGGGCTAGCACAGATACGCAGTATTTT
CASSLRTGASTDTQYF
>14|TRBJ1-1|-|TRBV28|-
TGTGCCAGCAGTCTGTCAGGGGACCGCGAGAAGGCTTTCTTT
CASSLSGDREKAFF
>14|TRBJ1-1|-|TRBV28|many
TGTGCCAGCAGTCTACAGACCATGAACACTGAAGCTTTCTTT
CASSLQTMNTEAFF
>15|TRBJ2-6|-|TRBV6-2/TRBV6-3|few
TGTGCCAGCAGTGACGGCAGCTCTGGGGCCAACGTCCTGACTTTC
CASSDGSSGANVLTF
>14|TRBJ1-4|-|TRBV27|many
TGTGCCAGCAGTTTCAGTTCCAGGGTGGAAAAACTGTTTTTT
CASSFSSRVEKLFF
>16|TRBJ1-5|-|TRBV19|-
TGTGCCAGTAGTAACGATGTGGGGCGTAGCAATCAGCCCCAGCATTTT
CASSNDVGRSNQPQHF
>17|TRBJ2-1|-|TRBV11-2|few
TGTGCCAGCAGCTTAGGCGGTAGGGCTCCAGGCTACAATGAGCAGTTCTTC
CASSLGGRAPGYNEQFF
>16|TRBJ1-2|-|TRBV20-1|-
TGCAGTGCTCCTCGGGGGCGCGGGTGTTTGCGTTATGGCTACACCTTC
CSAPRGRGCLRYGYTF
>14|TRBJ2-1|TRBD2|TRBV20-1|-
TGCAGTGCCCTTCATTTCGGGAGGTCGTATGAGCAGTTCTTC
CSALHFGRSYEQFF
>15|TRBJ2-7|-|TRBV7-2|-
TGTGCCAGCAGCTTAGGGGCGGACATCTCCTACGAGCAGTACTTC
CASSLGADISYEQYF
>15|TRBJ2-1|TRBD2|TRBV27|many
TGTGCCAGCAGTCCCGGGACTAGCGGGAGGGTTGAGCAGTTCTTC
CASSPGTSGRVEQFF
>17|TRBJ2-2|TRBD2|TRBV11-3|-
TGTGCCAGCAGCCAGGGACTAGCGGGAGTGGGCACCGGGGAGCTGTTTTTT
CASSQGLAGVGTGELFF
>14|TRBJ2-7|TRBD1|TRBV28|many
TGTGCCAGCAGTTTAAGCAGGGGGCTCGACGAGCAGTACTTC
CASSLSRGLDEQYF
>14|TRBJ2-1|-|TRBV4-3|few
TGCGCCAGCAGCGTCCTGGAGGGGGCGCCTGAGCAGTTCTTC
CASSVLEGAPEQFF
>15|TRBJ1-4|TRBD1|TRBV12-3/TRBV12-4|-
TGTGCCAGCAGTTTACAGGGGGCTCATAATGAAAAACTGTTTTTT
CASSLQGAHNEKLFF
>15|TRBJ2-7|-|TRBV7-2|-
TGTGCCAGCAACCGGGAAAGCTTCGGTTTCTACGAGCAGTACTTC
CASNRESFGFYEQYF
>15|TRBJ1-1|-|TRBV5-1|few
TGCGCCAGCAGCCGGGCCCTGAATGGGAACACTGAAGCTTTCTTT
CASSRALNGNTEAFF